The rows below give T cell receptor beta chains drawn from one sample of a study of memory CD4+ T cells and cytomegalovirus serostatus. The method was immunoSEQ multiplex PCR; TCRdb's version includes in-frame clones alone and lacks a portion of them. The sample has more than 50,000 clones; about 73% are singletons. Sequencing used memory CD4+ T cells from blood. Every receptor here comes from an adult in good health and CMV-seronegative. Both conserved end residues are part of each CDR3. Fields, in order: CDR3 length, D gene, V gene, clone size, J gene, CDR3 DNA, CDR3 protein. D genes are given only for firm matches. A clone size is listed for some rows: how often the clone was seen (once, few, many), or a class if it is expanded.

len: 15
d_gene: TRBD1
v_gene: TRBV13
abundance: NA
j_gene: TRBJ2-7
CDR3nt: TGTGCCAGCAGCTTAGATGGGACAGGGGGTTACGAGCAGTACTTC
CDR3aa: CASSLDGTGGYEQYF

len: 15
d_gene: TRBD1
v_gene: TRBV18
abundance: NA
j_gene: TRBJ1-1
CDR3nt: TGTGCCAGCTCACCCCAGACAGGGGTGAACACTGAAGCTTTCTTT
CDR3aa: CASSPQTGVNTEAFF

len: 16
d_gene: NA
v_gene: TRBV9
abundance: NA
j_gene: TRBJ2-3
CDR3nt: TGTGCCAGCAGCCCCGAGTATTGGGGGTTTAGTGATACGCAGTATTTT
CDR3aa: CASSPEYWGFSDTQYF

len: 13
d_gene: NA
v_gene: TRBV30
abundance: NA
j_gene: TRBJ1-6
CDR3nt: TGTGCCTGGAGTGGGGGCCCCAATTCACCCCTCCACTTT
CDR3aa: CAWSGGPNSPLHF

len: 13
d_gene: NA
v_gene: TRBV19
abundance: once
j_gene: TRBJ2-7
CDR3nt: TGTGCCAGTCAGAGGGACGGAGCCTACGAGCAGTACTTC
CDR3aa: CASQRDGAYEQYF

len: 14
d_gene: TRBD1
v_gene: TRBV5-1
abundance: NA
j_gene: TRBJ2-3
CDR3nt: TGCGCCAGCAGCGTGCAGGGGGCATCAGATACGCAGTATTTT
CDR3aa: CASSVQGASDTQYF

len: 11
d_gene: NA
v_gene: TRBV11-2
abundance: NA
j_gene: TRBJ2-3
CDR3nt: TGTGCCAGCAGCTTAGATAATACGCAGTATTTT
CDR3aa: CASSLDNTQYF

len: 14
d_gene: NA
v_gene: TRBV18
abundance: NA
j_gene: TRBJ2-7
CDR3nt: TGTGCCAGCTCACCGGTAGGACAGAAGTACGAGCAGTACTTC
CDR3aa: CASSPVGQKYEQYF

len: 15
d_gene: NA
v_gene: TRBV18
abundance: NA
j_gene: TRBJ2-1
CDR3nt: TGTGCCAGCTCACCCGGGGGCCAGGGGTACAATGAGCAGTTCTTC
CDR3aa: CASSPGGQGYNEQFF

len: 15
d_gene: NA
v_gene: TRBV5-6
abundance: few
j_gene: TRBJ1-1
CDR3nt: TGTGCCAGCAGCTTGGAACAGGCCGGGAACACTGAAGCTTTCTTT
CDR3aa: CASSLEQAGNTEAFF